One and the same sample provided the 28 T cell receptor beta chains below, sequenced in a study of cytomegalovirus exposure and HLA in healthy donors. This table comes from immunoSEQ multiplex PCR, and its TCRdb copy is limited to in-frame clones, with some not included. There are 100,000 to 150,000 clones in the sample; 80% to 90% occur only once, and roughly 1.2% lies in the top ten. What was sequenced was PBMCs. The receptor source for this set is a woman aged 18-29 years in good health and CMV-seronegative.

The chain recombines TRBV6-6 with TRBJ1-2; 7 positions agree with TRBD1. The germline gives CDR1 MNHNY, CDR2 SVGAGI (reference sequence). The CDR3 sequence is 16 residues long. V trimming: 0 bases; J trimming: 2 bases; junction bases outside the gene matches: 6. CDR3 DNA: TGTGCCAGCAGTTACTCGACGACAGGGCGGAACTATGGCTACACCTTC. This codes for CASSYSTTGRNYGYTF.

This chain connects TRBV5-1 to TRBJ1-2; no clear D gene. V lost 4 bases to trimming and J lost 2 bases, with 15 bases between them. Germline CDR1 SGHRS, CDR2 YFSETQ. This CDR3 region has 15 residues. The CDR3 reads CASSGGGPPNYGYTF. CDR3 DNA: TGCGCCAGCAGCGGAGGAGGCCCACCCAACTATGGCTACACCTTC.

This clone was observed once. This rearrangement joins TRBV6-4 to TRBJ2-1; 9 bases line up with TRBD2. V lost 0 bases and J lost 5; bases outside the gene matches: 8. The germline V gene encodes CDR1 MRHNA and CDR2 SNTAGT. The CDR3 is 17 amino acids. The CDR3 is CASSDSIRGGANNEQFF. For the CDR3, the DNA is TGTGCCAGCAGTGACTCGATCCGCGGGGGGGCTAACAATGAGCAGTTCTTC.

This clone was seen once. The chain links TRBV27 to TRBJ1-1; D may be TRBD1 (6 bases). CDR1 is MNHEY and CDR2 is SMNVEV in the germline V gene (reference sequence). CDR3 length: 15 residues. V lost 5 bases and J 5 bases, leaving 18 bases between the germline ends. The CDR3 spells CASSPTSGAWTEAFF. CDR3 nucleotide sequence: TGTGCCAGCAGTCCCACGTCAGGGGCCTGGACTGAAGCTTTCTTT.

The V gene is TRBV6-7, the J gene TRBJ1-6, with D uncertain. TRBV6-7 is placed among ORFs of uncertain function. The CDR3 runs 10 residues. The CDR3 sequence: CGSAGGALHF. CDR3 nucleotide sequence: TGTGGCTCAGCGGGCGGGGCCCTCCACTTT.

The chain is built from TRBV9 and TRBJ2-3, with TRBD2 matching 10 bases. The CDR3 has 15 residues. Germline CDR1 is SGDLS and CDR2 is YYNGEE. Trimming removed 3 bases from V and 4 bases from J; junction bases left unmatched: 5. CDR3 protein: CASSASGGAADTQYF. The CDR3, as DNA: TGTGCCAGCAGCGCGAGCGGGGGGGCCGCAGATACGCAGTATTTT.

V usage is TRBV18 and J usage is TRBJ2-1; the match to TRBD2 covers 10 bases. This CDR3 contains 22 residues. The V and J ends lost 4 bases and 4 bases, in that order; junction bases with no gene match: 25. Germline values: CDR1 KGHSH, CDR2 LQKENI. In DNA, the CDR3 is TGTGCCAGCTCACTCGCGCTAATGATCCCTAGCGGGGGTCAAGGGCAATACAATGAGCAGTTCTTC. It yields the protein CASSLALMIPSGGQGQYNEQFF.

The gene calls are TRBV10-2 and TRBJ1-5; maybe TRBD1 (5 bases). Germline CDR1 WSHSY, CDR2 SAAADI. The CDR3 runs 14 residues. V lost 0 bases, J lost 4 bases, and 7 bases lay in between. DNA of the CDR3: TGCGCCAGCAGTGAGTCGGGGCAGAATCAGCCCCAGCATTTT. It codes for CASSESGQNQPQHF.

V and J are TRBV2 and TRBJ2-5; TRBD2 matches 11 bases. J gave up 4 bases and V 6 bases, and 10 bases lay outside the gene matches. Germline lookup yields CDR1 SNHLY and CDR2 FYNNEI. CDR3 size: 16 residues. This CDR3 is CASSVSGGAFTETQYF. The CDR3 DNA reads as TGTGCCAGCAGCGTTAGCGGGGGGGCCTTTACAGAGACCCAGTACTTC.

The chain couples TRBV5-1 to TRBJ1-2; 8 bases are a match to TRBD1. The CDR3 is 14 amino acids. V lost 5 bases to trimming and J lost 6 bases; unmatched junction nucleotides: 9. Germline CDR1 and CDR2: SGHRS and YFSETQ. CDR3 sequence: CASRGQASTDGYTF. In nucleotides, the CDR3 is TGCGCCAGCAGGGGACAGGCCTCGACGGATGGCTACACCTTC.

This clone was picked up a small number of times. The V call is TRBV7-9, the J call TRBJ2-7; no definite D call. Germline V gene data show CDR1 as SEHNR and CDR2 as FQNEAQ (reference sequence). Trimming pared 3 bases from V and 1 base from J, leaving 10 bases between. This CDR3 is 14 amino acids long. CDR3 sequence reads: CASSFREKSYEQYF. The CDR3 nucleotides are TGTGCCAGCAGCTTCCGTGAGAAGTCCTACGAGCAGTACTTC.

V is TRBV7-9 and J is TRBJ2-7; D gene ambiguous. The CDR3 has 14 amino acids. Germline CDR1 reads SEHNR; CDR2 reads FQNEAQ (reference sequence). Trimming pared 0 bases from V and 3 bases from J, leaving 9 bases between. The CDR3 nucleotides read TGTGCCAGCAGCTTAGCAAACAGATACTACGAGCAGTACTTC. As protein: CASSLANRYYEQYF.

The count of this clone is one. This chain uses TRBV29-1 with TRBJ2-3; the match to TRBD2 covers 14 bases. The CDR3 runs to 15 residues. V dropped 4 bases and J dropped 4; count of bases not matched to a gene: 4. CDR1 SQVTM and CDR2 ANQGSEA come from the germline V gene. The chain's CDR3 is CSVGGLAGGPDTQYF. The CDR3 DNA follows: TGCAGCGTTGGAGGACTAGCGGGGGGTCCAGATACGCAGTATTTT.

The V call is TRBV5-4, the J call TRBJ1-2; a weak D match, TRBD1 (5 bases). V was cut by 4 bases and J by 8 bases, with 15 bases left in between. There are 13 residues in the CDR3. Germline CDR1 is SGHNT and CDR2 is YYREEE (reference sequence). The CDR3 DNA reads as TGTGCCAGCAGCCTGGGGACCCGGGAGGGCTACACCTTC. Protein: CASSLGTREGYTF. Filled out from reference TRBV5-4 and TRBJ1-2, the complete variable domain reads ETGVTQSPTHLIKTRGQQVTLRCSSQSGHNTVSWYQQALGQGPQFIFQYYREEENGRGNFPPRFSGLQFPNYSSELNVNALELDDSALYLCASSLGTREGYTFGSGTRLTVV.

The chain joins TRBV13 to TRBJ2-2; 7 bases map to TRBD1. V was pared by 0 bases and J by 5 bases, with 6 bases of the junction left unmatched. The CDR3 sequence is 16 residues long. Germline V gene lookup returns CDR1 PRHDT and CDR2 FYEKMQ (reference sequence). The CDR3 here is CASSLGGGAYTGELFF. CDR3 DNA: TGTGCCAGCAGCTTAGGAGGGGGCGCATATACCGGGGAGCTGTTTTTT.

The CDR3, as DNA: TGTGCCAGCAGTTACCTACGCGGTACTTCCTACGAGCAGTACTTC. It translates to CASSYLRGTSYEQYF. The chain employs TRBV6-6 and TRBJ2-7; D not resolved. The CDR3 covers 15 residues. Germline values: CDR1 MNHNY, CDR2 SVGAGI (reference sequence). Trimming removed 2 bases from V and 1 base from J, with 12 bases in between.

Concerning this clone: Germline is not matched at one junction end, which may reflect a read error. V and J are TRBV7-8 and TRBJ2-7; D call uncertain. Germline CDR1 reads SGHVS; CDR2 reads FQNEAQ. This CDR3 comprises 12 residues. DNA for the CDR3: TGTGCCAGCAGCCCCAAGGAGCTCGAGAAGTACTTC. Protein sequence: CASSPKELEKYF.

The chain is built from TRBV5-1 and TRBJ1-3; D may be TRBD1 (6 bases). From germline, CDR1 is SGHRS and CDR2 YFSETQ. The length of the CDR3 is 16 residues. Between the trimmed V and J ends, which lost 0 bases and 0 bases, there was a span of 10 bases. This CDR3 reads CASSLGTAFSGNTIYF. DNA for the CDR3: TGCGCCAGCAGCTTGGGGACAGCCTTCTCTGGAAACACCATATATTTT.

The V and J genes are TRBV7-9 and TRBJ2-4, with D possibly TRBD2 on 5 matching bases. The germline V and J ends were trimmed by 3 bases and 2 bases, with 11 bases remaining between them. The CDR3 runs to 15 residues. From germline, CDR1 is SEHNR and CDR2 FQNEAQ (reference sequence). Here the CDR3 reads CASSFGGLSKNIQYF. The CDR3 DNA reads TGTGCCAGCAGCTTTGGCGGGTTGTCCAAAAACATTCAGTACTTC.

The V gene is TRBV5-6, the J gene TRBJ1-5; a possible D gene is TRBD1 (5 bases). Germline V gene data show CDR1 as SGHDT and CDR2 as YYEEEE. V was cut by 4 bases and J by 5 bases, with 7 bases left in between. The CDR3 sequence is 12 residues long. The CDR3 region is CASSLQDQPQHF. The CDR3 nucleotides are TGTGCCAGCAGCCTACAGGATCAGCCCCAGCATTTT.

The CDR3 nucleotides read TGTGCCAGCAGCTCCCAGGGTTCGGATAATTCACCCCTCCACTTT. Translation: CASSSQGSDNSPLHF. This sequence joins TRBV4-2 and TRBJ1-6; maybe TRBD1 (5 bases). Trimming removed 5 bases at V and 5 bases at J, with 13 bases between. This CDR3 has 15 amino acids. In germline, CDR1 is LGHNA, CDR2 YNFKEQ.

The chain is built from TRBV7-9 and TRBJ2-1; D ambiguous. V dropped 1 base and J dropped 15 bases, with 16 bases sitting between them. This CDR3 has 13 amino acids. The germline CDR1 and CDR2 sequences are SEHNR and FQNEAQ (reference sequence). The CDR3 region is CASSLVVRGLLFF. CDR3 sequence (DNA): TGTGCCAGCAGCTTAGTCGTTCGCGGTTTACTGTTCTTC.

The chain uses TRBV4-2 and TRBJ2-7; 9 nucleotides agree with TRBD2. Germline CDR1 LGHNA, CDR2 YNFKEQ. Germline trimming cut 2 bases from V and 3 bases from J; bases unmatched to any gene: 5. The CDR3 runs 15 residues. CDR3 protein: CASSQSGGQFYEQYF. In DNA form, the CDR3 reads TGTGCCAGCAGCCAAAGCGGGGGGCAATTCTACGAGCAGTACTTC.

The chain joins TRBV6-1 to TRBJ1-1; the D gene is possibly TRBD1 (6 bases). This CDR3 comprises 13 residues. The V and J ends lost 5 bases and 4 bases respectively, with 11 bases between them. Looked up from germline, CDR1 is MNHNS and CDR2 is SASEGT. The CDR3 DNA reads TGTGCCAGCAGTCGGCCAGGGGCCACTGAAGCTTTCTTT. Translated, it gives CASSRPGATEAFF.

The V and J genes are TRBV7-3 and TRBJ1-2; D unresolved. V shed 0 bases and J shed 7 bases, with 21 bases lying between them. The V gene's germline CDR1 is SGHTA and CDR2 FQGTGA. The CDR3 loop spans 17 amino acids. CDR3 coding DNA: TGTGCCAGCAGCTTAACATACTTCCCCGGGAGAATGGGTGGCTACACCTTC. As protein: CASSLTYFPGRMGGYTF.

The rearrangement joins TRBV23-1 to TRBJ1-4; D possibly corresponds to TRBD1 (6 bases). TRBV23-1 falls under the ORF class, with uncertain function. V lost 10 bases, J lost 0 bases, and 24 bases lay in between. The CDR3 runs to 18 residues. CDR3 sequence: CANGIGTKIDATNEKLFF. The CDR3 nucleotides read TGCGCCAACGGGATAGGGACAAAAATCGATGCAACTAATGAAAAACTGTTTTTT.

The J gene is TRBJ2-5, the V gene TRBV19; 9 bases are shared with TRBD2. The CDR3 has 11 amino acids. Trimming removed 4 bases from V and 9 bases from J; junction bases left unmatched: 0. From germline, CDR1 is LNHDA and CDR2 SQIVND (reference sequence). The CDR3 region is CASSSGGAQYF. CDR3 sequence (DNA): TGTGCCAGTAGTAGCGGGGGGGCCCAGTACTTC.

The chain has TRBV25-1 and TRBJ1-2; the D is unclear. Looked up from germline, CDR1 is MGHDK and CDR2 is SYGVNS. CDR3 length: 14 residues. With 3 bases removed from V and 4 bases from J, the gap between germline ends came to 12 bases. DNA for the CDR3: TGTGCCAGCAGTGAGCCCCGGGTTAGCTATGGCTACACCTTC. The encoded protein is CASSEPRVSYGYTF.